One and the same sample provided the 13 T cell receptor beta chains below, sequenced in a study of tissue T cells after allogeneic stem cell transplantation. Time point defined: mouse harvest day 7 after allogeneic transplant. Each mouse received 10^7 T-cell-depleted marrow cells plus 10^6 splenic CD5+ T cells by tail vein. This table comes from immunoSEQ multiplex PCR, and its TCRdb copy is limited to in-frame clones, with some not included. The sample lists under 3,000 clones, 52% occurring once. The sequenced sample was spleen. The receptor set was obtained from a female BALB/c mouse given C57BL/6 T cells with graft-versus-host disease after an allogeneic hematopoietic cell transplant.

In its sample, this clone was seen a few times. Here the gene names and germline are mouse. CDR3 DNA (partial): TGTGCCAGCAGTCTGGGACAGGGGGCGAAGGAACAGTAC. Its translation: CASSLGQGAKEQY. The whole CDR3 region reads CASSLGQGAKEQYF. The V call is TRBV26, the J call TRBJ2-7; 11 bases agree with TRBD1. Read sequence stops 1 residue before the CDR3 end, and the germline J gene provides the missing end. Per the germline V gene, CDR1 is KGHPV and CDR2 is FQNQEV (reference sequence). The CDR3 covers 14 residues. With V trimmed by 2 bases and J by 7 bases, 4 bases remained unmatched.

Turning to this clone: Germline and genes: mouse. The CDR3 end falls 1 residue outside the read, so it is completed with the germline J gene. This sample includes further DNA sequences coding for the same CDR3. The gene calls are TRBV26 and TRBJ1-1; D might be TRBD1 (6 bases). Per the germline V gene, CDR1 is KGHPV and CDR2 is FQNQEV (reference sequence). This CDR3 is 13 amino acids long. Trimming stripped 4 bases from V and 4 bases from J, with 10 bases between. CDR3: CASSQGVGTEVFF. CDR3 DNA, as far as it was read: TGTGCCAGCAGTCAGGGGGTGGGCACAGAAGTCTTC.

Details on this clone: Gene names and germline match the mouse. The sequence runs out 1 residue before the end of the CDR3; the remainder is reconstructed from the germline J gene. V and J are TRBV31 and TRBJ1-1; 9 nucleotides line up with TRBD1. This CDR3 is 14 amino acids long. CDR1 is GKSSPN, CDR2 SITVG, per germline. The V and J ends lost 0 bases and 5 bases, in that order; junction bases with no gene match: 4. CDR3 DNA (partial): TGTGCCTGGAGTCTAGTGGGACAGGGTACAGAAGTCTTC. Protein sequence: CAWSLVGQGTEVF. The CDR3 reads in full as CAWSLVGQGTEVFF. Full variable domain (missing parts from reference TRBV31 and TRBJ1-1): AQTIHQWPVAEIKAVGSPLSLGCTIKGKSSPNLYWYWQATGGTLQQLFYSITVGQVESVVQLNLSASRPKDDQFILSTEKLLLSHSGFYLCAWSLVGQGTEVFFGKGTRLTVV.

A few counts support this clone. All gene names here are mouse names. The CDR3 end lies 1 residue beyond the end of the read and is filled in from the germline J gene. The chain recombines TRBV5 with TRBJ1-6; D gene unclear. TRBJ1-6 is given ORF status, its function remaining uncertain. The CDR3 totals 14 residues. The germline gives CDR1 LGHNA, CDR2 YNLKQL (reference sequence). V was pared by 0 bases and J by 3 bases, with 3 bases between. CDR3 amino acids: CASSQDYYNSPLYF. Incomplete CDR3 DNA: TGTGCCAGCAGCCAAGATTACTATAATTCGCCCCTCTAC.

This clone was counted a few times. The listed genes are named as in mouse. The CDR3 end lies 1 residue beyond the end of the read and is filled in from the germline J gene. The chain is built from TRBV26 and TRBJ2-5, with D perhaps TRBD1 (6 bases). Trimming pared 6 bases from V and 3 bases from J, leaving 10 bases between. The CDR3 consists of 13 residues. Germline lookup yields CDR1 KGHPV and CDR2 FQNQEV (reference sequence). The CDR3: CASSLGQQDTQYF. The CDR3 bases that were read are TGTGCCAGCAGCCTTGGACAGCAAGACACCCAGTAC.

This clone is termed hyperexpanded. Mouse gene names apply. The read is 1 residue too short to cover the CDR3 end, so that end is filled in from the germline J gene. This chain uses TRBV5 with TRBJ2-7, with D possibly called TRBD1 or TRBD2 (5 bases each). Germline CDR1 is LGHNA and CDR2 is YNLKQL (reference sequence). V was shortened by 0 bases and J by 3 bases, with 12 bases between the two germline ends. The CDR3 is 15 amino acids. CDR3 DNA (partial): TGTGCCAGCAGCCAAGATCGAGGGGCGGGCTATGAACAGTAC. Translation: CASSQDRGAGYEQY. The CDR3 in its entirety is CASSQDRGAGYEQYF.

This clone has a single count. Here the gene names and germline are mouse. The read comes to an end 1 residue before the CDR3 does, leaving the germline J gene to fill in the end. V gene TRBV13-2 combines with J gene TRBJ2-3; D is undetermined. This CDR3 region has 12 residues. V lost 4 bases, J lost 0 bases, and 3 bases lay in between. The germline gives CDR1 NNHNN, CDR2 SYGAGS (reference sequence). CDR3 residues: CASGNSAETLYF. The sequenced part of the CDR3 DNA is TGTGCCAGCGGTAACAGTGCAGAAACGCTGTAT.

This clone was seen a few times. The gene names given are mouse names. Read sequence stops 1 residue before the CDR3 end, and the germline J gene provides the missing end. The chain has TRBV19 and TRBJ2-7, with 11 bases matching TRBD2. Per the germline V gene, CDR1 is FNHDT and CDR2 is SITEND (reference sequence). V lost 0 bases and J lost 4; bases outside the gene matches: 0. This CDR3 comprises 14 residues. The sequenced CDR3 bases are TGTGCCAGCAGTATAGGGACTGGGGGGTATGAACAGTAC. Translation: CASSIGTGGYEQY. The full CDR3 protein reads CASSIGTGGYEQYF.

This clone was counted a few times. Here the gene names and germline are mouse. The CDR3 extends 1 residue past the end of the read, so its final part is completed from the germline J gene. The chain is built from TRBV26 and TRBJ2-7; 7 nucleotides match TRBD1. The V gene's germline CDR1 is KGHPV and CDR2 FQNQEV (reference sequence). This CDR3 is 13 amino acids long. The V gene end was trimmed by 4 bases and the J gene end by 6 bases; junction bases not matched to a gene: 6. This CDR3 is CASSPTGLGEQYF. The CDR3 DNA, read in part, is TGTGCCAGCAGTCCGACAGGGTTGGGTGAACAGTAC.

This clone was seen a single time. Here the gene names and germline are mouse. Coverage ceases 1 residue before the CDR3 finishes, and the germline J gene fills in the end. The chain uses TRBV16 and TRBJ2-5; no clear D. V dropped 0 bases and J dropped 0 bases, with 4 bases sitting between them. The CDR3 spans 14 residues. Germline V gives CDR1 SGHSA, CDR2 FRNQAP. This CDR3 is CASSLEGNQDTQYF. CDR3 DNA, as far as it was read: TGTGCAAGCAGCTTAGAGGGTAACCAAGACACCCAGTAC.

The table lists this clone with a few counts. Gene names follow the mouse nomenclature. The read comes to an end 1 residue before the CDR3 does, leaving the germline J gene to fill in the end. The rearrangement uses TRBV12-1 and TRBJ2-7, with TRBD2 as a possible D gene (5 bases). This CDR3 contains 12 residues. Trimming left V 2 bases short and J 4 bases short, with 8 bases between. Germline V CDR1 and CDR2: SGHSN, HYEKVE. This CDR3 reads CASSPLGYEQYF. The covered CDR3 bases are TGTGCCAGCTCTCCTCTGGGATATGAACAGTAC.

This clone was detected only a few times. The listed genes are named as in mouse. The observed sequence ends 1 residue before the CDR3 terminus, with the missing tail filled in from the germline J gene. The chain joins TRBV16 to TRBJ2-5; D is perhaps TRBD1 (5 bases). This CDR3 spans 13 amino acids. Per the germline V gene, CDR1 is SGHSA and CDR2 is FRNQAP. Trimming shortened V by 0 bases and J by 5 bases, and 6 bases separated the two germline ends. The CDR3 here is CASSLDRGDTQYF. The CDR3 bases that were read are TGTGCAAGCAGCTTAGATAGGGGAGACACCCAGTAC.

Of note for this clone: Gene names follow the mouse nomenclature. The CDR3 end lies 1 residue beyond the end of the read and is filled in from the germline J gene. The V and J genes are TRBV13-2 and TRBJ2-7; D not certain. Trimming left V 0 bases short and J 3 bases short, with 1 base between. The CDR3 extends over 11 amino acids. CDR1 is NNHNN and CDR2 is SYGAGS in the germline V gene (reference sequence). CDR3 sequence reads: CASGDVYEQYF. The sequenced CDR3 bases are TGTGCCAGCGGTGATGTCTATGAACAGTAC.